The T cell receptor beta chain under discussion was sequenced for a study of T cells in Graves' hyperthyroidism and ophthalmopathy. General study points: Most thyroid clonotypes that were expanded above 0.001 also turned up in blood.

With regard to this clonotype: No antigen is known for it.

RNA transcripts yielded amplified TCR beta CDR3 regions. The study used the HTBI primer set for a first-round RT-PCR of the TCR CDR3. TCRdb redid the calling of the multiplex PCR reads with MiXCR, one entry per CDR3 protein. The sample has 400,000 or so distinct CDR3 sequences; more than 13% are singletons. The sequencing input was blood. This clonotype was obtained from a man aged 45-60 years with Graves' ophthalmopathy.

CDR3 sequence (DNA): TGCAGCGTTGGATCAGGGATGAACACTGAAGCTTTCTTT. Amino acids: CSVGSGMNTEAFF. The V call is TRBV29-1, the J call TRBJ1-1, with D possibly matching TRBD1 (5 bases). The germline CDR1 and CDR2 sequences are SQVTM and ANQGSEA. This CDR3 is 13 amino acids long. The V gene lost 4 bases and the J gene lost 0 bases, with 9 bases spanning the gap. Drawing the rest from reference TRBV29-1 and TRBJ1-1, the complete variable domain is SAVISQKPSRDICQRGTSLTIQCQVDSQVTMMFWYRQQPGQSLTLIATANQGSEATYESGFVIDKFPISRPNLTFSTLTVSNMSPEDSSIYLCSVGSGMNTEAFFGQGTRLTVV.